The clone carrying this T cell receptor beta chain has more than one count but fewer than ten. Its antigen is unidentified. The sample originates from a study of T cells in Graves' hyperthyroidism and ophthalmopathy. The CDR3 totals 13 residues. Germline lookup yields CDR1 MDHEN and CDR2 SYDVKM. Trimming shortened V by 6 bases and J by 0 bases, and 8 bases separated the two germline ends. TCR beta CDR3 regions were amplified from RNA transcripts. Primed by the HTBI set, a first-round RT-PCR was run on the TCR CDR3. A single record per CDR3 protein comes from TCRdb applying MiXCR to the multiplex PCR reads. The sample includes hundreds of thousands of distinct CDR3 sequences, about 45% seen only once; the top ten take under 8%. Overall study results and limits: Ophthalmopathy could be told apart from stable hyperthyroidism with a 13 V-J model.

The receptor was derived from an adult man with Graves' disease, either hyperthyroidism or ophthalmopathy (not recorded which). What was sequenced was peripheral blood or thyroid tissue (not recorded which). The chain links TRBV28 to TRBJ1-2; D is perhaps TRBD1 (5 bases). In DNA, the CDR3 is TGTGCCAGCAGAATGACAGCTAACTATGGCTACACCTTC. Its translation is CASRMTANYGYTF.